The next 4 T cell receptor beta chains were all read from a single sample in a study of blood T cell repertoires in COVID-19. Using immunoSEQ multiplex PCR, the repertoire was profiled, and TCRdb retains in-frame clones only, with some absent. Found here are 250,000 or so clones, 85% to 90% of them singletons; the top ten hold approximately 6.2%. Source material: peripheral blood. These receptors came from a man in his fifties or sixties with acute or convalescent COVID-19.

In nucleotides, the CDR3 is TGTGCCAGCAGTTCCACTCGTAACTCCTACGAGCAGTACTTC. Its translation: CASSSTRNSYEQYF. V is TRBV27 and J is TRBJ2-7; D ambiguous. Trimming removed 4 bases from V and 0 bases from J, with 10 bases in between. The germline gives CDR1 MNHEY, CDR2 SMNVEV (reference sequence). This CDR3 is built from 14 residues.

The chain employs TRBV6-6 and TRBJ1-5; D unclear. Germline CDR1 MNHNY, CDR2 SVGAGI (reference sequence). This CDR3 comprises 14 residues. With 0 bases removed from V and 7 bases from J, the gap between germline ends came to 10 bases. For the CDR3, the DNA is TGTGCCAGCAGTTACTCGAACTTCGGGCAGCCCCAGCATTTT. Protein product: CASSYSNFGQPQHF.

The chain uses TRBV11-3 and TRBJ2-1, with D possibly TRBD2 on 6 matching bases. Germline V gives CDR1 SGHNT, CDR2 YENEEA. CDR3 length: 13 residues. The ends were cut back, 5 bases at V and 3 bases at J, with 8 bases in the middle. As DNA, the CDR3 is TGTGCCAGCAGCGGGGACTTCTACAATGAGCAGTTCTTC. This codes for CASSGDFYNEQFF.

The rearrangement links TRBV28 to TRBJ1-1; the D is unclear. CDR3 length: 13 amino acids. Germline CDR1 is MDHEN and CDR2 is SYDVKM. Trimming left V 5 bases short and J 2 bases short, with 9 bases between. Here the CDR3 reads CASSPPRNTEAFF. CDR3 in DNA: TGTGCCAGCAGTCCGCCGCGAAACACTGAAGCTTTCTTT.